The 4 T cell receptor beta chains below were found in one sample sequenced in a study of PD-L1 blockade in urothelial cancer. The table came from immunoSEQ multiplex PCR; TCRdb's copy has only in-frame clones and leaves some out. The sample holds around 120,000 clones, around nine tenths seen once. Sample time point: peripheral blood 6 weeks after treatment start. The sample was PBMCs, taken around atezolizumab (anti-PD-L1) treatment. The receptors shown here come from a man in his 60s with urothelial cancer.

On this clone: This may come from a read error, since a much larger clone is one base off. This sample includes further DNA sequences coding for the same CDR3. The chain employs TRBV7-9 and TRBJ1-5; no clear D. The germline V and J ends were trimmed by 1 base and 6 bases, with 4 bases remaining between them. The CDR3 has 12 amino acids. Germline-derived CDR1 and CDR2 are SEHNR and FQNEAQ (reference sequence). DNA for the CDR3: TGTGCCAGCAGCTTAGGTAGTCAGCCCCAGCATTTT. Protein sequence: CASSLGSQPQHF. Using reference TRBV7-9 and TRBJ1-5 for the parts outside the CDR3, the full variable domain is DTGVSQNPRHKITKRGQNVTFRCDPISEHNRLYWYRQTLGQGPEFLTYFQNEAQLEKSRLLSDRFSAERPKGSFSTLEIQRTEQGDSAMYLCASSLGSQPQHFGDGTRLSIL.

The chain is built from TRBV6-1 and TRBJ2-7; TRBD2 aligns across 7 bases. Per the germline V gene, CDR1 is MNHNS and CDR2 is SASEGT. The CDR3 covers 13 residues. Unmatched junction bases numbered 4, after V lost 6 bases and J lost 2 bases. The CDR3 sequence: CASRPSGTYEQYF. CDR3 sequence (DNA): TGTGCCAGCAGGCCTAGCGGAACCTACGAGCAGTACTTC.

CDR3 protein: CASSAGQAVADTQYF. CDR3 DNA sequence: TGTGCCAGCAGCGCCGGACAGGCGGTCGCAGATACGCAGTATTTT. The chain couples TRBV5-5 to TRBJ2-3, with 7 bases aligning to TRBD1. The ends lost 4 bases at V and 4 bases at J; junction bases unmatched: 9. The germline V gene has CDR1 SGHKS and CDR2 YYEKEE (reference sequence). This CDR3 comprises 15 residues. The variable domain in full, with the rest retrieved from reference TRBV5-5 and TRBJ2-3, is DAGVTQSPTHLIKTRGQQVTLRCSPISGHKSVSWYQQVLGQGPQFIFQYYEKEERGRGNFPDRFSARQFPNYSSELNVNALLLGDSALYLCASSAGQAVADTQYFGPGTRLTVL.

There are a few counts of this clone. Other DNA sequences in the sample encode the same CDR3. The chain has TRBV6-5 and TRBJ1-1; D gene ambiguous. Per germline, CDR1 MNHEY and CDR2 SVGAGI. Trimming shortened V by 0 bases and J by 1 base, and 3 bases separated the two germline ends. The CDR3 consists of 13 residues. CDR3 nucleotide sequence: TGTGCCAGCAGTTACTCTCGGAACACTGAAGCTTTCTTT. Protein: CASSYSRNTEAFF.